Presented here are 20 T cell receptor beta chains from one specimen sequenced in a study of Ad26.COV2.S vaccination and SARS-CoV-2 variants. Documented treatment: about 20 received Ad26.COV2.S at low or high dose, single or two shots; 5 received placebo; per-sample allocation not given. Collection of samples fell on day 63 after the first vaccine or placebo injection. Sequenced by immunoSEQ multiplex PCR; TCRdb stores in-frame clones only, minus some. Here the sample spans about 350,000 clones, approximately 81% being singletons. This sample comprised peripheral blood, obtained in a trial of Ad26.COV2.S vaccine versus placebo. The receptors originated from a person between 18 and 65 years old who received the Ad26.COV2.S COVID-19 vaccine or a placebo.

The chain has TRBV5-4 and TRBJ2-1, with D possibly being TRBD1 (6 bases). The germline gives CDR1 SGHNT, CDR2 YYREEE (reference sequence). Trimming took off 4 bases at V and 5 bases at J, with 13 bases between the two ends. The CDR3 consists of 14 residues. The DNA for the CDR3 is TGTGCCAGCAGCGCCGCGACAGGTAACAATGAGCAGTTCTTC. This encodes CASSAATGNNEQFF.

The chain joins TRBV18 to TRBJ1-6; tentatively, D is TRBD1 (5 bases). V lost 3 bases, J lost 10 bases, and 16 bases lay in between. CDR1 is KGHSH, CDR2 LQKENI, per germline. The CDR3 extends over 15 amino acids. The CDR3 is CASSPGQGEHSPLHF. The CDR3 DNA reads TGTGCCAGCTCACCCGGTCAGGGAGAACACTCACCCCTCCACTTT.

The chain links TRBV28 to TRBJ2-6, with D perhaps matching TRBD1 (5 bases). Germline V gene sequence: CDR1 MDHEN, CDR2 SYDVKM. There are 15 residues in the CDR3. The V end was cut by 2 bases, the J end by 4 bases, with 9 bases between. The CDR3, as DNA: TGTGCCAGCAGTTTAGGCAGGGTCGGGGCCAACGTCCTGACTTTC. Amino acids: CASSLGRVGANVLTF. The full variable domain, its missing parts supplied by reference TRBV28 and TRBJ2-6, is DVKVTQSSRYLVKRTGEKVFLECVQDMDHENMFWYRQDPGLGLRLIYFSYDVKMKEKGDIPEGYSVSREKKERFSLILESASTNQTSMYLCASSLGRVGANVLTFGAGSRLTVL.

The CDR3 here is CAWSVQGPYGYTF. CDR3 coding DNA: TGTGCCTGGAGTGTCCAGGGACCCTATGGCTACACCTTC. This chain uses TRBV30 with TRBJ1-2, with D possibly being TRBD1 (5 bases). V dropped 0 bases and J dropped 4 bases, with 9 bases sitting between them. Germline CDR1 reads GTSNPN; CDR2 reads SVGIG (reference sequence). The CDR3 loop spans 13 amino acids.

The rearrangement links TRBV18 to TRBJ2-7; D is uncertain. The V gene lost 6 bases and the J gene lost 3 bases, with 21 bases spanning the gap. The CDR3 sequence is 16 residues long. Germline V gene lookup returns CDR1 KGHSH and CDR2 LQKENI. The CDR3 sequence is CASSLTPGRSYYEQYF. The CDR3 DNA follows: TGTGCCAGCTCGCTTACCCCGGGCCGTTCGTACTACGAGCAGTACTTC.

V gene TRBV19 combines with J gene TRBJ1-5; D remains unclear. Germline V gene lookup returns CDR1 LNHDA and CDR2 SQIVND (reference sequence). The CDR3 extends over 14 amino acids. Trimming left V 3 bases short and J 7 bases short, with 13 bases between. This chain's CDR3 is CASSIFGSGQPQHF. The DNA for the CDR3 is TGTGCCAGTAGTATTTTTGGCTCCGGGCAGCCCCAGCATTTT.

This clone was seen only once. This chain connects TRBV7-2 to TRBJ2-7, with TRBD2 identical over 9 bases. Per the germline V gene, CDR1 is SGHTA and CDR2 is FQGNSA. The CDR3 contains 14 residues. J lost 6 bases, V lost 2 bases, and 5 bases had no gene match. The CDR3 coding sequence is TGTGCCAGCAGCTTAAGCGGACTAGCGAGCGAGCAGTACTTC. It is translated as CASSLSGLASEQYF.

This CDR3 reads CASSLGTSGGSYEQYF. The CDR3 DNA reads TGTGCCAGCAGCTTAGGGACTAGCGGGGGTTCCTACGAGCAGTACTTC. The V call is TRBV7-9, the J call TRBJ2-7, with TRBD2 matching over 13 bases. The CDR3 loop spans 16 amino acids. The germline V gene has CDR1 SEHNR and CDR2 FQNEAQ (reference sequence). The J segment lost 1 base and the V segment lost 1 base, leaving 1 base of the junction unmatched.

The rearrangement joins TRBV7-2 to TRBJ1-1; D remains ambiguous. The germline gives CDR1 SGHTA, CDR2 FQGNSA. V was shortened by 3 bases and J by 0 bases, with 11 bases between the two germline ends. The CDR3 is made up of 15 amino acids. The CDR3 sequence is CASSLSFDMNTEAFF. CDR3 bases: TGTGCCAGCAGCTTGTCGTTCGACATGAACACTGAAGCTTTCTTT.

This chain links TRBV11-2 with TRBJ2-1; D remains unclear. The germline gives CDR1 SGHAT, CDR2 FQNNGV. V shed 5 bases and J shed 0 bases, with 11 bases lying between them. CDR3 length equals 15 residues. The CDR3 sequence: CASSPTYPSYNEQFF. The CDR3 DNA reads as TGTGCCAGCAGCCCAACTTACCCCTCCTACAATGAGCAGTTCTTC.

V and J are TRBV14 and TRBJ2-5; 8 nucleotides align to TRBD2. The V gene's germline CDR1 is SGHDN and CDR2 FVKESK. CDR3 size: 14 residues. Unmatched junction bases numbered 5, after V lost 2 bases and J lost 6 bases. The CDR3 loop reads CASSQTGGAKTQYF. The CDR3 nucleotides are TGTGCCAGCAGCCAAACCGGGGGGGCAAAGACCCAGTACTTC.

The chain combines TRBV6-2 or TRBV6-3 with TRBJ1-2; D uncertain. The CDR3 is made up of 16 amino acids. Trimming cost V 4 bases and J 0 bases, with 15 bases left between them. Germline V gene sequence: CDR1 MNHEY, CDR2 SVGEGT. The CDR3 DNA sequence: TGTGCCAGCAGTTTTGGACTCTTCCCAGCTAACTATGGCTACACCTTC. It yields the protein CASSFGLFPANYGYTF.

V gene TRBV5-1 combines with J gene TRBJ2-4; no reliable D call. Trimming stripped 1 base from V and 9 bases from J, with 17 bases between. CDR1 is SGHRS, CDR2 YFSETQ, per germline. The CDR3 spans 15 residues. CDR3 amino acids: CASSLSGDRVGIQYF. The CDR3 DNA reads TGCGCCAGCAGCTTGTCTGGGGATCGGGTAGGCATTCAGTACTTC.

The chain is built from TRBV24-1 and TRBJ2-2; D ambiguous. CDR3 size: 14 residues. Looked up from germline, CDR1 is KGHDR and CDR2 is SFDVKD. Trimming took off 5 bases at V and 3 bases at J, with 9 bases between the two ends. The CDR3 sequence: CATSAADYTGELFF. The CDR3 DNA reads TGTGCCACCAGTGCCGCCGACTACACCGGGGAGCTGTTTTTT.

The gene calls are TRBV7-8 and TRBJ1-1, with TRBD1 matching 8 bases. The germline CDR1 and CDR2 sequences are SGHVS and FQNEAQ. CDR3 length: 16 residues. Trimming cost V 7 bases and J 1 base; bases outside gene matches: 11. CDR3: CASTLLNRGKNTEAFF. DNA of the CDR3: TGTGCCAGCACTCTACTCAACAGGGGGAAGAACACTGAAGCTTTCTTT.

This clone was seen only a few times. This same CDR3 is encoded by further DNA sequences in the sample. The V and J genes are TRBV5-1 and TRBJ2-7; D tentatively reads TRBD1 or TRBD2 (5 bases each). Trimming left V 1 base short and J 2 bases short, with 10 bases between. Germline CDR1 and CDR2: SGHRS and YFSETQ. This CDR3 is 14 amino acids long. CDR3 nucleotides: TGCGCCAGCAGCTTGTCTCAGGGACCCTACGAGCAGTACTTC. This encodes CASSLSQGPYEQYF.

The chain links TRBV4-1 to TRBJ2-7; perhaps D is TRBD1 or TRBD2 (5 bases each). V lost 3 bases to trimming and J lost 0 bases, with 12 bases between them. The germline CDR1 and CDR2 sequences are MGHRA and YSYEKL. This CDR3 contains 15 residues. DNA of the CDR3: TGCGCCAGCAGCCAGGGACCCTTAAGCTCCTACGAGCAGTACTTC. It yields the protein CASSQGPLSSYEQYF.

The gene calls are TRBV5-6 and TRBJ2-1; perhaps TRBD2 as D (6 bases). V lost 0 bases to trimming and J lost 5 bases, with 18 bases between them. The germline gives CDR1 SGHDT, CDR2 YYEEEE. This CDR3 contains 17 residues. For the CDR3, the DNA is TGTGCCAGCAGCTTGGCGGTGGGAGGCGGGGAGCACAATGAGCAGTTCTTC. Amino acids: CASSLAVGGGEHNEQFF.

The chain has TRBV3-1 (or the pseudogene TRBV3-2) and TRBJ2-7; no clear D gene. Germline lookup yields CDR1 LGHDT and CDR2 YNNKEL (reference sequence). V was trimmed by 4 bases and J by 0 bases, leaving 4 bases between them. The CDR3 is 12 amino acids. The CDR3 spells CASSLSSYEQYF. The CDR3 DNA is TGTGCCAGCAGCCTGAGCTCCTACGAGCAGTACTTC.

The chain is built from TRBV5-1 and TRBJ1-5; 12 bases fit TRBD1. CDR3 length equals 18 residues. Trimming cost V 4 bases and J 2 bases; bases outside gene matches: 10. CDR1 and CDR2 (germline): SGHRS, YFSETQ. This CDR3 reads CASSPGTGGLQGNQPQHF. The CDR3 DNA reads TGCGCCAGCAGCCCAGGGACAGGGGGCCTTCAGGGCAATCAGCCCCAGCATTTT.